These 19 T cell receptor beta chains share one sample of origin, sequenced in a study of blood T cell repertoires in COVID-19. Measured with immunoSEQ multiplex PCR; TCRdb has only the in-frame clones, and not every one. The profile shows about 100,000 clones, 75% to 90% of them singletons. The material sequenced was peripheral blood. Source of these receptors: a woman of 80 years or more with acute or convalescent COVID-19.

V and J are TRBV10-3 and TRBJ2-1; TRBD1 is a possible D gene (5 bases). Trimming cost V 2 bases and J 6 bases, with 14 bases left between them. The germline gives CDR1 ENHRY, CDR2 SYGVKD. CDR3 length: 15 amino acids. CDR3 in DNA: TGTGCCATCAGTGAGGGACAACCATCAGCCAATGAGCAGTTCTTC. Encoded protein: CAISEGQPSANEQFF.

The CDR3 region is CASSLPRNTIYF. CDR3 sequence (DNA): TGTGCCAGCAGTTTACCTAGAAACACCATATATTTT. The chain combines TRBV12-3 or TRBV12-4 with TRBJ1-3; D not resolved. Trimming left V 2 bases short and J 5 bases short, with 4 bases between. This CDR3 is 12 amino acids long.

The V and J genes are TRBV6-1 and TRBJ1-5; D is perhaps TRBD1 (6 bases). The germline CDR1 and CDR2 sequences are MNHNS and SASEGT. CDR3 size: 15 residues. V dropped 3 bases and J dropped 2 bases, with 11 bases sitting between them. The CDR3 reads CASSDPGAGNQPQHF. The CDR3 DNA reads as TGTGCCAGCAGTGACCCAGGGGCGGGCAATCAGCCCCAGCATTTT.

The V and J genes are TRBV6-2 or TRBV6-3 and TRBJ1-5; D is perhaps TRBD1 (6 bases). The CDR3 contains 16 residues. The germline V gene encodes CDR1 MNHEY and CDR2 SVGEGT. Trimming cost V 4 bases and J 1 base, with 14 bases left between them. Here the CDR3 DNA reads TGTGCCAGCAGTTGGGAAGGGGGGGCGAGCAATCAGCCCCAGCATTTT. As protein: CASSWEGGASNQPQHF.

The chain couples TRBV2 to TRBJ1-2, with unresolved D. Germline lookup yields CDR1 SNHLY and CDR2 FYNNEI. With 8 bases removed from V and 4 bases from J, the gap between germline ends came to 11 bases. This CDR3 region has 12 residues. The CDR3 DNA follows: TGTGCCAGCCAACCCCGGAGCTATGGCTACACCTTC. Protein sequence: CASQPRSYGYTF.

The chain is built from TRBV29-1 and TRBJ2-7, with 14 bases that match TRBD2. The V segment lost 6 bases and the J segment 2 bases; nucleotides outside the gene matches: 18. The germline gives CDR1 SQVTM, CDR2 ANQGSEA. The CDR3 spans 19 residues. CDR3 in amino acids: CSVHLPPGLAGAQPYEQYF. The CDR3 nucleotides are TGCAGCGTCCATCTTCCCCCGGGACTAGCGGGGGCCCAACCCTACGAGCAGTACTTC.

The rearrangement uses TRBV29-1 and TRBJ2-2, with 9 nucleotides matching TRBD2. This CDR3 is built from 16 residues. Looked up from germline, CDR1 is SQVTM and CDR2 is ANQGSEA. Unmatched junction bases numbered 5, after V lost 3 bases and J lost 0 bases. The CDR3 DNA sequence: TGCAGCGTTGAGGGAGCGGGGGGTACGAACACCGGGGAGCTGTTTTTT. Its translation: CSVEGAGGTNTGELFF.

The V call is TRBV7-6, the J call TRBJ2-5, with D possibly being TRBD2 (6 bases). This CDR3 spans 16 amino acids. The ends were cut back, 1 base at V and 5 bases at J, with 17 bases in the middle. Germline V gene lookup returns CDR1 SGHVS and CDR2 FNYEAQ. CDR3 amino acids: CASSLGSGRVMETQYF. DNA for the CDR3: TGTGCCAGCAGCTTAGGTAGCGGTCGGGTAATGGAGACCCAGTACTTC.

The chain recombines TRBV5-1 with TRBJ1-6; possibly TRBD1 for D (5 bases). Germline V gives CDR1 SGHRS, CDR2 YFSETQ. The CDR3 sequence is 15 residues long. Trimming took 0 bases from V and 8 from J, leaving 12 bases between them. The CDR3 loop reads CASSLGGVQYSPLHF. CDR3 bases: TGCGCCAGCAGCTTGGGGGGCGTCCAGTATTCACCCCTCCACTTT.

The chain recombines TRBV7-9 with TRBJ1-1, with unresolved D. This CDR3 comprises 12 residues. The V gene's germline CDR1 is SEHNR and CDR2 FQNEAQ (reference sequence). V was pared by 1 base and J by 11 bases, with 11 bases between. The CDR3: CASSLGEGMAFF. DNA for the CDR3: TGTGCCAGCAGCTTAGGAGAGGGTATGGCTTTCTTT.

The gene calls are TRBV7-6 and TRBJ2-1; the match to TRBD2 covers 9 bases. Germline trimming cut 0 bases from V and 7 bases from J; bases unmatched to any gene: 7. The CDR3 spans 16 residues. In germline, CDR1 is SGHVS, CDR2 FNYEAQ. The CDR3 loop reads CASSLAAGGQGNEQFF. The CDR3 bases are TGTGCCAGCAGCTTAGCGGCGGGGGGGCAGGGGAATGAGCAGTTCTTC.

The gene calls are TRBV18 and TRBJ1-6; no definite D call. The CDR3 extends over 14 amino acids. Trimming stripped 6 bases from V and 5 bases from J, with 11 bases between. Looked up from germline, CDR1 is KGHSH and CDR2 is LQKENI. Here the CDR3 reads CASSLGSDNSPLHF. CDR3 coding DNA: TGTGCCAGCTCCCTCGGGTCCGATAATTCACCCCTCCACTTT.

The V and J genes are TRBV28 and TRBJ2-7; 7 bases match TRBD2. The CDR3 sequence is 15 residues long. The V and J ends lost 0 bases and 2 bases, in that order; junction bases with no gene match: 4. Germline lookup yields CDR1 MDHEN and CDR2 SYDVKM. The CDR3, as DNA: TGTGCCAGCAGTTTATGGACTAGCCAGCCCTACGAGCAGTACTTC. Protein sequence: CASSLWTSQPYEQYF.

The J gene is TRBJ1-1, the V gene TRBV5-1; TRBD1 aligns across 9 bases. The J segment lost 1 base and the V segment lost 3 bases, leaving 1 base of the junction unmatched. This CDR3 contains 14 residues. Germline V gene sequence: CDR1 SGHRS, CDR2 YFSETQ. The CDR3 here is CASSSGQGNTEAFF. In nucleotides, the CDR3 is TGCGCCAGCAGCTCGGGACAGGGGAACACTGAAGCTTTCTTT.

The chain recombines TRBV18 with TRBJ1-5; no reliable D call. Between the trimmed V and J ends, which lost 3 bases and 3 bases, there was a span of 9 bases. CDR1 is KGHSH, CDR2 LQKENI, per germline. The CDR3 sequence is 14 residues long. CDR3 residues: CASSPGGNNQPQHF. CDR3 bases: TGTGCCAGCTCACCGGGAGGAAACAATCAGCCCCAGCATTTT.

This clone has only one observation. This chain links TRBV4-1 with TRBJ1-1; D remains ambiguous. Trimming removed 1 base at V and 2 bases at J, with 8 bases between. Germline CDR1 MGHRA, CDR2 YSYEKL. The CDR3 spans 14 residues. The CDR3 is CASSQVPLNTEAFF. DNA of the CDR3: TGCGCCAGCAGCCAAGTTCCTCTAAACACTGAAGCTTTCTTT.

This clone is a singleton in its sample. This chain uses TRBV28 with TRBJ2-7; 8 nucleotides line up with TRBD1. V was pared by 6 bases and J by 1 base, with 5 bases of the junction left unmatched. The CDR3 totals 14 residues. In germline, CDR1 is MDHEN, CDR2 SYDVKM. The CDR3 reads CASRLGQASYEQYF. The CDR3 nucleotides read TGTGCCAGCAGACTGGGACAGGCGTCCTACGAGCAGTACTTC.

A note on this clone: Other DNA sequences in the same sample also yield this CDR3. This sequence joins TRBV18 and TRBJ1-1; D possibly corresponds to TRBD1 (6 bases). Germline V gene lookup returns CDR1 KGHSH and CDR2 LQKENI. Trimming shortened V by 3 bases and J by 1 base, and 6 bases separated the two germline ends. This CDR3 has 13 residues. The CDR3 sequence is CASSPRGNTEAFF. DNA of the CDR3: TGTGCCAGCTCACCCAGGGGGAACACTGAAGCTTTCTTT. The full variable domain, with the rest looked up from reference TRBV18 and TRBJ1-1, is NAGVMQNPRHLVRRRGQEARLRCSPMKGHSHVYWYRQLPEEGLKFMVYLQKENIIDESGMPKERFSAEFPKEGPSILRIQQVVRGDSAAYFCASSPRGNTEAFFGQGTRLTVV.

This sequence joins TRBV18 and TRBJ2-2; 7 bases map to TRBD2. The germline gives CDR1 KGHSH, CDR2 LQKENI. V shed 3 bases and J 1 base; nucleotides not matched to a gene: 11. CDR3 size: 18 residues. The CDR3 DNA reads TGTGCCAGCTCACCCCGCTCTGTGGGGGGGATGAACACCGGGGAGCTGTTTTTT. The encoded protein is CASSPRSVGGMNTGELFF.